Below are 3 T cell receptor beta chains sequenced from a single sample in a study of memory CD8 T cells in hepatitis C reinfection. Profiling relied on immunoSEQ multiplex PCR, and the TCRdb table lists in-frame clones only, not all of them. The table has about 46,000 clones, approximately 92% seen once. Documented time point: late/post reinfection, 12 to 24 weeks after detection. The sorted cells went straight to TCR sequencing with no prior in vitro expansion. The sample consisted of naive CD8+ T cells sorted from blood. These receptors originate from a man aged 18 to 30 with hepatitis C virus infection.

This rearrangement joins TRBV7-2 to TRBJ1-1, with 8 nucleotides matching TRBD1. The V gene's germline CDR1 is SGHTA and CDR2 FQGNSA. V dropped 9 bases and J dropped 5; count of bases not matched to a gene: 5. The CDR3 runs to 12 residues. This CDR3 reads CASQTGETEAFF. DNA of the CDR3: TGTGCCAGTCAGACAGGGGAGACTGAAGCTTTCTTT.

This sequence joins TRBV27 and TRBJ2-7, with a tentative D call TRBD2 (5 bases). This CDR3 spans 12 amino acids. CDR1 is MNHEY and CDR2 is SMNVEV in the germline V gene (reference sequence). The germline V and J ends were trimmed by 3 bases and 6 bases, with 9 bases remaining between them. The CDR3 coding sequence is TGTGCCAGCAGTTTCGGGAACTCCGAGCAGTACTTC. Its translation: CASSFGNSEQYF.

The V and J genes are TRBV15 and TRBJ2-6; D possibly corresponds to TRBD1 (6 bases). The CDR3 runs 18 residues. Per germline, CDR1 LNHNV and CDR2 YYDKDF (reference sequence). The germline V and J ends were trimmed by 1 base and 1 base, with 14 bases remaining between them. The CDR3 nucleotides are TGTGCCACCAGCAGAGTGGCGACAGGCGTTTCTGGGGCCAACGTCCTGACTTTC. Encoded protein: CATSRVATGVSGANVLTF.